A single sample gave rise to the 8 T cell receptor beta chains below, sequenced in a study of blood T cell repertoires in COVID-19 (TCRdb year 2020). Library preparation employed the immunoSEQ multiplex PCR assay. TCRdb re-hosts the immuneACCESS table, in-frame sequences only. Its copies lack some clones; in the studies checked, an unresolved V gene accounts for under half of them, and the cause for the rest is not known. The table for this sample lists 140,000 or so clones; around 86% of them were counted only once. The ten largest clones represent around 5% of the sample. Sequences were obtained from peripheral blood. These receptors originate from a human donor in a cohort sampled during active COVID-19.

The count of this clone is one. The J gene is TRBJ2-3, the V gene TRBV27; 9 bases align to TRBD2. Germline values: CDR1 MNHEY, CDR2 SMNVEV (reference sequence). The CDR3 loop spans 16 amino acids. Trimming took 7 bases from V and 0 from J; bases not matched to a gene: 8. CDR3 amino acids: CASMAVAGASTDTQYF. In DNA form, the CDR3 reads TGTGCCAGCATGGCGGTAGCGGGAGCTAGCACAGATACGCAGTATTTT.

This chain uses TRBV29-1 with TRBJ2-1; 10 bases line up with TRBD2. Germline V CDR1 and CDR2: SQVTM, ANQGSEA. Losses at the gene ends were 1 base for V and 2 bases for J; bases not matched to a gene: 2. CDR3 length equals 15 residues. The DNA for the CDR3 is TGCAGCGTTGAAGGACTAGCGGGTACCTACAATGAGCAGTTCTTC. Amino acid sequence: CSVEGLAGTYNEQFF.

The CDR3 bases are TGTGCCAGCAGCTTTGTTGGACTAGCGGGATACAATGAGCAGTTCTTC. This sequence encodes CASSFVGLAGYNEQFF. This sequence joins TRBV5-4 and TRBJ2-1; TRBD2 agrees at 12 bases. J lost 4 bases, V lost 2 bases, and 4 bases had no gene match. Germline V gene data show CDR1 as SGHNT and CDR2 as YYREEE (reference sequence). The CDR3 extends over 16 amino acids.

This rearrangement joins TRBV18 to TRBJ2-3, with TRBD2 identical over 9 bases. The CDR3 loop spans 18 amino acids. CDR1 is KGHSH, CDR2 LQKENI, per germline. The V gene end was trimmed by 0 bases and the J gene end by 2 bases; junction bases not matched to a gene: 9. This chain's CDR3 is CASSPPSLRGGLTDTQYF. The CDR3 region has the DNA TGTGCCAGCTCACCACCGTCGCTGCGGGGGGGTCTCACAGATACGCAGTATTTT.

The chain recombines TRBV6-5 with TRBJ1-2; D ambiguous. This CDR3 is built from 12 residues. Germline lookup yields CDR1 MNHEY and CDR2 SVGAGI. The germline V and J ends were trimmed by 6 bases and 8 bases, with 13 bases remaining between them. In DNA form, the CDR3 reads TGTGCCAGCAGCTTACTCGGAGACGGCTACACCTTC. This translates into CASSLLGDGYTF.

V is TRBV7-9 and J is TRBJ2-3, with 9 bases aligning to TRBD2. The CDR3 extends over 16 amino acids. The junction had 8 bases not matched to a gene; V was cut back by 5 bases and J by 2 bases. Germline lookup yields CDR1 SEHNR and CDR2 FQNEAQ (reference sequence). The CDR3 protein is CASSPGIAGATDTQYF. The CDR3 coding sequence is TGTGCCAGCAGCCCCGGGATAGCGGGAGCCACAGATACGCAGTATTTT.

The rearrangement links TRBV5-4 to TRBJ2-5, with TRBD2 as a possible D gene (7 bases). Trimming stripped 4 bases from V and 4 bases from J, with 17 bases between. Germline V lookup: CDR1 SGHNT, CDR2 YYREEE (reference sequence). The CDR3 has 15 residues. The CDR3 sequence is CASSPLSGGRETQYF. The CDR3 coding sequence is TGTGCCAGCAGCCCCCTTTCCGGGGGGCGAGAGACCCAGTACTTC.

Written as DNA, the CDR3 is TGTGCCAGCAGCTTAGTCGGGACACCGAACACTGAAGCTTTCTTT. The encoded protein is CASSLVGTPNTEAFF. This chain connects TRBV11-3 to TRBJ1-1; tentatively, D is TRBD1 (6 bases). From germline, CDR1 is SGHNT and CDR2 YENEEA. The CDR3 has 15 residues. Trimming took 1 base from V and 1 from J, leaving 10 bases between them.